This T cell receptor beta chain emerged from a study of control samples from healthy donors and cancer patients. Trimming stripped 6 bases from V and 6 bases from J, with 20 bases between. Germline CDR1 SQVTM, CDR2 ANQGSEA. The CDR3 loop spans 14 amino acids. Only in-frame clones appear in the TCRdb table, and some are missing; sequencing was by immunoSEQ multiplex PCR. The table lists about 71,000 clones, 89% of them singletons, with around 20% in the top ten. This TCR was recovered from a man between 60 and 75 years old with lung cancer. V and J are TRBV29-1 and TRBJ1-2; D gene unclear. The sample comprised PBMCs. The chain's CDR3 is CSVGPVLPPNGYTF. For the CDR3, the DNA is TGCAGCGTAGGGCCGGTCTTGCCACCGAATGGCTACACCTTC.